The 9 T cell receptor beta chains in this list originate from one sample, sequenced in a study of cytomegalovirus exposure and HLA in healthy donors. The PCR made use of 60 Vbeta and 13 Jbeta primers. Profiling relied on immunoSEQ multiplex PCR, and the TCRdb table lists in-frame clones only, not all of them. The sample lists some 150,000 clones; 60% to 85% were seen once. The material sequenced was PBMCs. These receptors were collected from a woman between 40 and 50 years old in good health and CMV-seropositive.

The chain carries TRBV19 and TRBJ1-4; tentatively, D is TRBD1 (5 bases). CDR3 length: 17 amino acids. Germline V gives CDR1 LNHDA, CDR2 SQIVND (reference sequence). Trimming took off 3 bases at V and 3 bases at J, with 17 bases between the two ends. The CDR3 spells CASSMRSSGFANEKLFF. CDR3 coding DNA: TGTGCCAGTAGTATGAGGTCTTCAGGGTTCGCTAATGAAAAACTGTTTTTT. The variable domain in full, with the rest retrieved from reference TRBV19 and TRBJ1-4, is DGGITQSPKYLFRKEGQNVTLSCEQNLNHDAMYWYRQDPGQGLRLIYYSQIVNDFQKGDIAEGYSVSREKKESFPLTVTSAQKNPTAFYLCASSMRSSGFANEKLFFGSGTQLSVL.

This clone appeared once. The chain links TRBV11-3 to TRBJ2-5, with 7 bases lining up with TRBD1. Judging by the DNA end, TRBJ2-7 fits better; the J call may be wrong. The germline V gene has CDR1 SGHNT and CDR2 YENEEA. The CDR3 is made up of 15 amino acids. The CDR3 sequence is CASSSTDRPYYEQYF. CDR3 in DNA: TGTGCCAGCAGCTCAACGGACAGGCCTTACTACGAGCAGTACTTC.

The CDR3 is CAWWGTGVTEAFF. The CDR3 DNA is TGTGCCTGGTGGGGGACAGGGGTAACTGAAGCTTTCTTT. V and J are TRBV30 and TRBJ1-1; 10 bases map to TRBD1. The junction had 5 bases not matched to a gene; V was cut back by 5 bases and J by 5 bases. The CDR3 spans 13 residues. CDR1 is GTSNPN, CDR2 SVGIG, per germline (reference sequence).

The rearrangement uses TRBV11-1 and TRBJ1-6, with D possibly matching TRBD1 (6 bases). The V gene lost 3 bases and the J gene lost 7 bases, with 10 bases spanning the gap. Germline CDR1 and CDR2: SGHAT and FQDESV (reference sequence). The CDR3 is 14 amino acids. In DNA form, the CDR3 reads TGTGCCAGCAGCTTGAACAGGGCGAATTCACCCCTCCACTTT. Amino acids: CASSLNRANSPLHF.

The chain is built from TRBV6-5 and TRBJ1-3; no reliable D call. The V gene's germline CDR1 is MNHEY and CDR2 SVGAGI. The CDR3 is 12 residues long. V lost 9 bases and J lost 6, with 12 bases in between. The CDR3 DNA follows: TGTGCCAGTCGCCCTAATTCAAACACCATATATTTT. Translation: CASRPNSNTIYF.

The chain carries TRBV6-1 and TRBJ1-1; 10 bases agree with TRBD1. Germline-derived CDR1 and CDR2 are MNHNS and SASEGT. After removal of 5 bases from V and 8 bases from J, the junction contained 11 bases not matched to a gene. CDR3 length equals 15 residues. The DNA for the CDR3 is TGTGCCAGCAGTTCTACCGGGACAGGGGTTTCCGAAGCTTTCTTT. The encoded protein is CASSSTGTGVSEAFF.

The V call is TRBV13, the J call TRBJ1-2; TRBD1 aligns across 7 bases. The CDR3 covers 11 residues. The V gene end was trimmed by 5 bases and the J gene end by 8 bases; junction bases not matched to a gene: 2. The germline CDR1 and CDR2 sequences are PRHDT and FYEKMQ (reference sequence). CDR3 DNA sequence: TGTGCCAGCAGCCGGGACAGCGGCTACACCTTC. Its translation is CASSRDSGYTF.

V usage is TRBV28 and J usage is TRBJ1-2, with 8 bases that match TRBD1. Germline CDR1 and CDR2: MDHEN and SYDVKM. Germline trimming cut 5 bases from V and 8 bases from J; bases unmatched to any gene: 7. CDR3 length: 13 residues. CDR3 sequence: CASSQGQVRGYTF. In DNA form, the CDR3 reads TGTGCCAGCAGTCAGGGACAGGTACGAGGCTACACCTTC.

This rearrangement joins TRBV4-1 to TRBJ2-1, with 10 bases that match TRBD2. The CDR3 totals 18 residues. Germline V gives CDR1 MGHRA, CDR2 YSYEKL. After removal of 2 bases from V and 7 bases from J, the junction contained 14 bases not matched to a gene. DNA for the CDR3: TGCGCCAGCAGCCAAACGCAGGGCCTAGCGGGGGATTTAAATGAGCAGTTCTTC. Its translation: CASSQTQGLAGDLNEQFF.